This section outlines one TCR beta chain sequence together with its context. Its antigen is still unknown. Investigators reverse transcribed all isolated RNA, so they sequenced expressed TCRB transcripts. Sequencing was performed with immunoSEQ multiplex PCR; in TCRdb, only in-frame clones are kept and a portion is missing. The table includes a few hundred thousand clones, around 24% detected once. The data were taken from a study of beta chain features in type 1 diabetes. Study-level results: Patients with Type 1 diabetes showed moderately but significantly shorter TCRB CDR3s in all four CD4+ subsets.

V lost 8 bases, J lost 3 bases, and 2 bases stayed unmatched. The CDR3 length is 12 residues. Germline V gene data show CDR1 as LNHNV and CDR2 as YYDKDF (reference sequence). The source of this sequence is a woman in her 30s with type 1 diabetes. The chain is built from TRBV15 and TRBJ1-2; 8 bases align to TRBD1. Input material: naive CD4+ T cells from blood. Written as DNA, the CDR3 is TGTGCCACCTCGGACAGGGACTATGGCTACACCTTC. Residues: CATSDRDYGYTF.